This is a list of T cell receptor beta chains from one sample in a study of a mutant IDH1 vaccine in newly diagnosed glioma. Generated by immunoSEQ multiplex PCR, the TCRdb table keeps only in-frame clones and is missing some. The table shows roughly 50,000 clones, with 84% occurring only once. No antigens are known for them. The sequencing used PBMCs, collected from a glioma patient whose treatment included an IDH1 peptide vaccine. The receptors come from a woman aged 18-29 years with glioma. The CDR3 runs from the conserved cysteine through the conserved F or W. D genes are given only for firm matches. Some rows mark clone size as missing; the rest say once, few, many or name a class of expanded clone.

cdr3_nt: TGTGCCAGCAGCGCTGGGACAGGGGGAGGCTACACCTTC
cdr3_aa: CASSAGTGGGYTF
clone_size: few
j_call: TRBJ1-2
v_call: TRBV7-9
d_call: TRBD1

cdr3_nt: TGCGCCAGCAGCCACCAAAACCTTCCCACAGATACGCAGTATTTT
cdr3_aa: CASSHQNLPTDTQYF
clone_size: NA
j_call: TRBJ2-3
v_call: TRBV4-3
d_call: NA

cdr3_nt: TGTGCCAGCAGACTGGGACAGGGGATCTACGAGCAGTACTTC
cdr3_aa: CASRLGQGIYEQYF
clone_size: NA
j_call: TRBJ2-7
v_call: TRBV6-5
d_call: TRBD1

cdr3_nt: TGTGCCACCAGCAGAGAGCAGGGGGCGAACTATGGCTACACCTTC
cdr3_aa: CATSREQGANYGYTF
clone_size: once
j_call: TRBJ1-2
v_call: TRBV15
d_call: TRBD1

cdr3_nt: TGTGCCATCAGTGAGTCAGGCGCGGAGCAGTTCTTC
cdr3_aa: CAISESGAEQFF
clone_size: NA
j_call: TRBJ2-1
v_call: TRBV10-3
d_call: NA

cdr3_nt: TGTGCCAGCAGCCCAAGGATTCCTAGACACGAGCAGTACTTC
cdr3_aa: CASSPRIPRHEQYF
clone_size: once
j_call: TRBJ2-7
v_call: TRBV7-2
d_call: NA

cdr3_nt: TGTGCCAGTACCGGGACAGGGGTAGTAGATACGCAGTATTTT
cdr3_aa: CASTGTGVVDTQYF
clone_size: NA
j_call: TRBJ2-3
v_call: TRBV10-3
d_call: TRBD1

cdr3_nt: TGTGCCAGCAGCTTGGGTTCTGAGTGGCATCAGCCCCAGCATTTT
cdr3_aa: CASSLGSEWHQPQHF
clone_size: NA
j_call: TRBJ1-5
v_call: TRBV5-6
d_call: NA

cdr3_nt: TGCGCCAGCAGCCAAGTAGAAGGAAATAGCAATCAGCCCCAGCATTTT
cdr3_aa: CASSQVEGNSNQPQHF
clone_size: NA
j_call: TRBJ1-5
v_call: TRBV4-1
d_call: NA

cdr3_nt: TGTGCCAGCAGTGCATTTATCACCGGGGAGCTGTTTTTT
cdr3_aa: CASSAFITGELFF
clone_size: NA
j_call: TRBJ2-2
v_call: TRBV9
d_call: NA

cdr3_nt: TGCGCCAGCAAGGAAGGCTCCAGGAGGGATAGTGAGTTCTTC
cdr3_aa: CASKEGSRRDSEFF
clone_size: NA
j_call: TRBJ2-1
v_call: TRBV5-1
d_call: NA

cdr3_nt: TGTGCCAGTGGGCTAACCCCCACAGATACGCAGTATTTT
cdr3_aa: CASGLTPTDTQYF
clone_size: NA
j_call: TRBJ2-3
v_call: TRBV19
d_call: NA

cdr3_nt: TGTGCCAGCTCACCACTGGATCTAGGACCATCAAACCCCTGGGGAGCTTTCTTT
cdr3_aa: CASSPLDLGPSNPWGAFF
clone_size: NA
j_call: TRBJ1-1
v_call: TRBV18
d_call: NA

cdr3_nt: TGTGCCAGCAGTTCATACGGAGGGACAGGGCATGGCTACACCTTC
cdr3_aa: CASSSYGGTGHGYTF
clone_size: NA
j_call: TRBJ1-2
v_call: TRBV7-2
d_call: TRBD1

cdr3_nt: TGTGCGCTCGAGGGGACTAGCGGGAGGGAATTAGCCAAAAACATTCAGTACTTC
cdr3_aa: CALEGTSGRELAKNIQYF
clone_size: NA
j_call: TRBJ2-4
v_call: TRBV12-2
d_call: NA

cdr3_nt: TGCGCCAGCAGCTTGGAGGGGTTCACTGAAGCTTTCTTT
cdr3_aa: CASSLEGFTEAFF
clone_size: NA
j_call: TRBJ1-1
v_call: TRBV5-1
d_call: NA

cdr3_nt: TGTGCCAGCAGCTCCGGGACAGGGTATGAAAAACTGTTTTTT
cdr3_aa: CASSSGTGYEKLFF
clone_size: NA
j_call: TRBJ1-4
v_call: TRBV9
d_call: TRBD1

cdr3_nt: TGTGCCAGCAACCCCTTTGGGGACAATGAGCAGTTCTTC
cdr3_aa: CASNPFGDNEQFF
clone_size: once
j_call: TRBJ2-1
v_call: TRBV11-2
d_call: NA

cdr3_nt: TGTGCCAGCAGCCAGGCGGGGGCGGTCGGCATGAACACTGAAGCTTTCTTT
cdr3_aa: CASSQAGAVGMNTEAFF
clone_size: few
j_call: TRBJ1-1
v_call: TRBV5-6
d_call: NA

cdr3_nt: TGTGCCAGCAGCTTTCGGGGGGGTGTCGAAGCTTTCTTT
cdr3_aa: CASSFRGGVEAFF
clone_size: NA
j_call: TRBJ1-1
v_call: TRBV5-6
d_call: NA

cdr3_nt: TGTGCCAGCAGTTACCTGGACCGCCTGGGCTACACCTTC
cdr3_aa: CASSYLDRLGYTF
clone_size: NA
j_call: TRBJ1-2
v_call: TRBV6-5
d_call: NA

cdr3_nt: TGTGCCAGCAGCCAATTTAGCGGGAACTCCTACGAGCAGTACTTC
cdr3_aa: CASSQFSGNSYEQYF
clone_size: NA
j_call: TRBJ2-7
v_call: TRBV4-2
d_call: TRBD2

cdr3_nt: TGTGCCAGCAGCCTATCGACAGATTGGACCCAGTACTTC
cdr3_aa: CASSLSTDWTQYF
clone_size: NA
j_call: TRBJ2-5
v_call: TRBV6-5
d_call: NA

cdr3_nt: TGTGCCAGCAGTACCCCCCCAGGGGAAGCTTTCTTT
cdr3_aa: CASSTPPGEAFF
clone_size: NA
j_call: TRBJ1-1
v_call: TRBV6-5
d_call: NA

cdr3_nt: TGCGCCAGCAGCTTGGGCGGGAGTCCGGGGGAGACCCAGTACTTC
cdr3_aa: CASSLGGSPGETQYF
clone_size: NA
j_call: TRBJ2-5
v_call: TRBV5-1
d_call: TRBD2

cdr3_nt: TGTGCCAGCAGCGTAGGTCCGGCTAGTTCCTACGAGCAGTACTTC
cdr3_aa: CASSVGPASSYEQYF
clone_size: NA
j_call: TRBJ2-7
v_call: TRBV9
d_call: NA

cdr3_nt: TGTGCCAGCAGCGTAGCTGGAGAGACCCAGTACTTC
cdr3_aa: CASSVAGETQYF
clone_size: NA
j_call: TRBJ2-5
v_call: TRBV9
d_call: NA

cdr3_nt: TGTGCCTGGAGTGTACAGGACTATTCACCCCTCCACTTT
cdr3_aa: CAWSVQDYSPLHF
clone_size: NA
j_call: TRBJ1-6
v_call: TRBV30
d_call: NA

cdr3_nt: TGTGCCAGCATCGCCGACAGGGGCAATGAAAAACTGTTTTTT
cdr3_aa: CASIADRGNEKLFF
clone_size: NA
j_call: TRBJ1-4
v_call: TRBV7-8
d_call: TRBD1

cdr3_nt: TGTGCCAGCAGTTACTCGACGGGACCGATGACTGAAGCTTTCTTT
cdr3_aa: CASSYSTGPMTEAFF
clone_size: few
j_call: TRBJ1-1
v_call: TRBV6-6
d_call: NA

cdr3_nt: TGTGCCAGTACCCCAAGCGGCAGGGTGAACACTGAAGCTTTCTTT
cdr3_aa: CASTPSGRVNTEAFF
clone_size: NA
j_call: TRBJ1-1
v_call: TRBV19
d_call: NA

cdr3_nt: TGTGCCAGCAGCGTAGCCGGTCATGAGCAGTTCTTC
cdr3_aa: CASSVAGHEQFF
clone_size: NA
j_call: TRBJ2-1
v_call: TRBV9
d_call: NA

cdr3_nt: TGTGCCAGCAGCGAGGCTAGCGCTGAAGCTTTCTTT
cdr3_aa: CASSEASAEAFF
clone_size: few
j_call: TRBJ1-1
v_call: TRBV5-4
d_call: NA

cdr3_nt: TGCGCCAGCAGCCAGGGGGCCGGGACAGGCTACGAGCAGTACTTC
cdr3_aa: CASSQGAGTGYEQYF
clone_size: NA
j_call: TRBJ2-7
v_call: TRBV4-3
d_call: TRBD1

cdr3_nt: TGTGCCAGCAGCTTAGGCGACAGGGCGTCCCTGAACACTGAAGCTTTCTTT
cdr3_aa: CASSLGDRASLNTEAFF
clone_size: NA
j_call: TRBJ1-1
v_call: TRBV11-3
d_call: TRBD1

cdr3_nt: TGTGCCAGCACCTTCTTCGCGAACACCGGGGAGCTGTTTTTT
cdr3_aa: CASTFFANTGELFF
clone_size: NA
j_call: TRBJ2-2
v_call: TRBV7-9
d_call: NA

cdr3_nt: TGTGCCAGCAGTTTAAATCCCACAGGGGGTACCGGGGAGCTGTTTTTT
cdr3_aa: CASSLNPTGGTGELFF
clone_size: once
j_call: TRBJ2-2
v_call: TRBV7-3
d_call: TRBD1

cdr3_nt: TGTGCCAGCCCGGTGCGTGGGCCCCAGCATTTT
cdr3_aa: CASPVRGPQHF
clone_size: NA
j_call: TRBJ1-5
v_call: TRBV2
d_call: NA